This note documents a single T cell receptor beta chain sequence. A primer matching the constant region was used to make TCR beta cDNA from around 460 ng of total RNA. It was through three nested multiplex PCR rounds of slightly modified ARM-PCR that TCR beta libraries arose. Running 10 cycles apiece, the first two PCR rounds relied on TRBV1-TRBV30 forward primers together with a C-beta reverse primer. TCRdb called the multiplex PCR reads again in MiXCR, with one record for every CDR3 protein. The sample contains 150,000 to 200,000 distinct CDR3 sequences, about 82% of which appear only once. It was from about 20-30 mg of unsorted bulk tissue that RNA and DNA were co-extracted. CDR3 length: 12 residues. Germline-derived CDR1 and CDR2 are SGHNT and YENEEA. V lost 10 bases to trimming and J lost 6 bases, with 13 bases between them. This sample stems from a study of tumor-infiltrating lymphocytes in primary liver carcinoma. Study overall: The study included patients who were men and women aged 30 to 69 years.

The receptor was derived from a man between 35 and 55 years old with primary liver carcinoma and hepatitis B virus infection. The specimen sequenced was tumor tissue from primary liver carcinoma. The V and J genes are TRBV11-3 and TRBJ2-1; D not resolved. CDR3 in DNA: TGTGCCAACAGTTCAAATGCCAATGAGCAGTTCTTC. Translation: CANSSNANEQFF.